This section outlines one TCR beta chain sequence together with its context. The antigen remains undetermined. CDR1 DFQATT and CDR2 SNEGSKA come from the germline V gene (reference sequence). CDR3 length: 14 amino acids. The sample is drawn from a study of T cells expressing NK-cell markers. Overall study results and limits: A few donors' CD3+CD56-NKG2C+ cells were dominated by the same clonotypes.

TCRdb re-called the 5' RACE reads; every CDR3 protein appears as one record, without DNA. The sample spans about 180,000 distinct CDR3 sequences; the ten largest clones claim less than 20%. The clonotype was recovered from a woman aged 18-70 years in good health. The chain carries TRBV20-1 and TRBJ1-5; as DNA is missing, the TRBD1 call by TCRdb cannot be tested. Source material: blood T cells: a sorted CD56 or NKG2C T cell subset, CD4+ or CD8+ T cells, or bulk PBMC T cells (not recorded which). The CDR3 here is CSAPVRDSNQPQHF.